The 31 T cell receptor beta chains below come from one sample, sequenced in a study of blood T cell repertoires in COVID-19 (dated by TCRdb to between 2020 and 2021). The method was the immunoSEQ multiplex PCR assay. TCRdb's version of the immuneACCESS table is confined to in-frame rearrangements and falls short of the full clone set. An unresolved V gene accounts for under half of the shortfall where checked; the remainder is of unknown origin. The sample table holds about 190,000 clones, of which 65% to 80% were seen once. The top ten clones comprise around 11% of the sample. Sequencing was performed on peripheral blood. Receptor source: a woman in her 50s with acute or convalescent COVID-19.

The gene calls are TRBV2 and TRBJ2-7; 13 nucleotides agree with TRBD2. Germline assignment: CDR1 SNHLY and CDR2 FYNNEI. The CDR3 length is 15 residues. The junction had 3 bases not matched to a gene; V was cut back by 6 bases and J by 1 base. For the CDR3, the DNA is TGTGCCAGCAGAGAACTAGCGGGAGGGTCCTACGAGCAGTACTTC. Translation: CASRELAGGSYEQYF.

This clone was detected only once. This CDR3 reads CASSVAPDGDRVGSPLHF. The DNA for the CDR3 is TGTGCCAGCAGCGTAGCACCGGATGGGGACAGGGTCGGGTCACCCCTCCACTTT. The chain combines TRBV9 with TRBJ1-6; 9 bases are shared with TRBD1. V lost 0 bases to trimming and J lost 10 bases; unmatched junction nucleotides: 14. This CDR3 is 18 amino acids long. CDR1 is SGDLS and CDR2 is YYNGEE in the germline V gene.

CDR3 DNA: TGTGCCAGCAGATCGACTAGCATCTCCTACAATGAGCAGTTCTTC. Amino acids: CASRSTSISYNEQFF. The chain has TRBV6-6 and TRBJ2-1; 7 bases line up with TRBD2. The CDR3 is 15 amino acids. Per germline, CDR1 MNHNY and CDR2 SVGAGI (reference sequence). The J segment lost 0 bases and the V segment lost 6 bases, leaving 5 bases of the junction unmatched.

The gene calls are TRBV6-5 and TRBJ2-7, with D perhaps matching TRBD1 (6 bases). Germline values: CDR1 MNHEY, CDR2 SVGAGI. The CDR3 has 13 amino acids. Trimming took off 7 bases at V and 5 bases at J, with 15 bases between the two ends. The CDR3 loop is CASTRFQGHEQYF. The CDR3 DNA reads as TGTGCCAGCACCCGATTTCAGGGGCACGAGCAGTACTTC.

This chain uses TRBV5-6 with TRBJ1-4, with D unresolved. This CDR3 is built from 16 residues. CDR1 is SGHDT and CDR2 is YYEEEE in the germline V gene. Trimming removed 3 bases from V and 4 bases from J, with 16 bases in between. The CDR3 here is CASSSGATQRNEKLFF. CDR3 DNA: TGTGCCAGCAGCTCAGGTGCGACACAACGTAATGAAAAACTGTTTTTT.

The chain couples TRBV6-5 to TRBJ1-5; a possible D gene is TRBD1 (6 bases). The CDR3 spans 16 residues. The germline CDR1 and CDR2 sequences are MNHEY and SVGAGI. Trimming stripped 2 bases from V and 3 bases from J, with 14 bases between. CDR3 in amino acids: CASSYTPPGDNQPQHF. For the CDR3, the DNA is TGTGCCAGCAGTTACACCCCTCCAGGGGACAATCAGCCCCAGCATTTT.

J is TRBJ1-5 and V is TRBV12-5; no reliable D call. CDR1 is LGHNT, CDR2 FRNRAP, per germline. This CDR3 comprises 15 residues. V lost 3 bases to trimming and J lost 3 bases, with 12 bases between them. The CDR3 DNA follows: TGTGCTAGTGGTTTAGACGGAGGGAACAATCAGCCCCAGCATTTT. Translating gives CASGLDGGNNQPQHF.

The gene calls are TRBV5-6 and TRBJ1-2; TRBD1 might be the D (6 bases). Trimming shortened V by 1 base and J by 4 bases, and 8 bases separated the two germline ends. This CDR3 is built from 13 residues. Germline assignment: CDR1 SGHDT and CDR2 YYEEEE. The CDR3 nucleotides read TGTGCCAGCAGCTTGCAGGGGCCCTATGGCTACACCTTC. It specifies CASSLQGPYGYTF.

The V gene is TRBV6-5, the J gene TRBJ2-3, with D hard to call. CDR1 and CDR2 from the germline V gene are MNHEY and SVGAGI. The CDR3 spans 15 residues. Trimming pared 4 bases from V and 0 bases from J, leaving 11 bases between. The CDR3 here is CASSSPAGSTDTQYF. The DNA of the CDR3 is TGTGCCAGCAGTTCCCCGGCAGGAAGCACAGATACGCAGTATTTT.

The chain has TRBV5-6 and TRBJ1-1; 7 bases are shared with TRBD1. The V gene end was trimmed by 4 bases and the J gene end by 4 bases; junction bases not matched to a gene: 16. CDR1 is SGHDT, CDR2 YYEEEE, per germline. The CDR3 is made up of 17 amino acids. DNA of the CDR3: TGTGCCAGCAGCGAACTACAGGGGACGACCGGGTCCACTGAAGCTTTCTTT. Its translation is CASSELQGTTGSTEAFF.

This chain uses TRBV28 with TRBJ2-7, with D uncertain. CDR1 and CDR2 (germline): MDHEN, SYDVKM. The CDR3 is 13 residues long. V shed 4 bases and J shed 0 bases, with 7 bases lying between them. CDR3 bases: TGTGCCAGCAGTTCTTCAGTCTCCTACGAGCAGTACTTC. It codes for CASSSSVSYEQYF.

V gene TRBV5-1 combines with J gene TRBJ2-7; the match to TRBD1 covers 11 bases. Germline CDR1 SGHRS, CDR2 YFSETQ. This CDR3 has 16 amino acids. V gave up 4 bases and J gave up 3 bases; unmatched junction bases: 9. The CDR3 here is CASSPGQGASNYEQYF. The CDR3 coding sequence is TGCGCCAGCAGCCCAGGACAGGGGGCTTCAAACTACGAGCAGTACTTC.

The chain carries TRBV18 and TRBJ1-4; D ambiguous. CDR1 is KGHSH and CDR2 is LQKENI in the germline V gene. The CDR3 is 15 amino acids. Trimming took off 6 bases at V and 4 bases at J, with 15 bases between the two ends. CDR3 loop: CASSPSWALNEKLFF. As DNA, the CDR3 is TGTGCCAGCTCCCCTTCTTGGGCGCTTAATGAAAAACTGTTTTTT.

The chain employs TRBV10-2 and TRBJ2-1; TRBD1 might be the D (6 bases). Trimming cost V 2 bases and J 0 bases, with 20 bases left between them. In germline, CDR1 is WSHSY, CDR2 SAAADI. CDR3 length equals 19 residues. In nucleotides, the CDR3 is TGCGCCAGCAGTGAGCACCTCAGATCGGGACATAGCTCCTACAATGAGCAGTTCTTC. It translates to CASSEHLRSGHSSYNEQFF.

V gene TRBV30 combines with J gene TRBJ2-5; 11 bases line up with TRBD2. Unmatched junction bases numbered 9, after V lost 5 bases and J lost 4 bases. The CDR3 extends over 15 amino acids. Germline CDR1 and CDR2: GTSNPN and SVGIG (reference sequence). The CDR3: CAWDTTGTSGETQYF. The DNA of the CDR3 is TGTGCCTGGGACACAACCGGGACTAGCGGAGAGACCCAGTACTTC.

The chain uses TRBV9 and TRBJ2-4; D possibly corresponds to TRBD1 (5 bases). The germline V and J ends were trimmed by 2 bases and 7 bases, with 10 bases remaining between them. CDR1 is SGDLS and CDR2 is YYNGEE in the germline V gene. The CDR3 spans 13 residues. The CDR3 region has the DNA TGTGCCAGCAGCGTGGATCCAGGGAACATTCAGTACTTC. This sequence encodes CASSVDPGNIQYF.

This sequence joins TRBV4-1 and TRBJ1-4, with D perhaps TRBD1 (5 bases). Germline V gene sequence: CDR1 MGHRA, CDR2 YSYEKL. V was trimmed by 0 bases and J by 0 bases, leaving 14 bases between them. The CDR3 runs 18 residues. The CDR3 DNA is TGCGCCAGCAGCCAAGATCGGGAGGGGACTGCAACTAATGAAAAACTGTTTTTT. The encoded protein is CASSQDREGTATNEKLFF.

This clone came up a few times. The chain carries TRBV6-5 and TRBJ1-2, with TRBD1 matching 7 bases. V shed 5 bases, J shed 5 bases, and the junction held 5 bases outside the gene matches. Germline V gene lookup returns CDR1 MNHEY and CDR2 SVGAGI. This CDR3 has 13 residues. The CDR3 is CASSPQGGYGYTF. The CDR3, as DNA: TGTGCCAGCAGTCCCCAGGGGGGATATGGCTACACCTTC.

Notes on this clone: Additional DNA sequences in this sample encode the identical CDR3. The V gene is TRBV6-5, the J gene TRBJ1-1; tentative D call: TRBD1 (6 bases). CDR1 and CDR2 from the germline V gene are MNHEY and SVGAGI. The CDR3 loop spans 12 amino acids. V was pared by 2 bases and J by 8 bases, with 9 bases between. The CDR3 loop reads CASSYEQGEAFF. CDR3 in DNA: TGTGCCAGCAGTTACGAACAGGGAGAAGCTTTCTTT.

The V gene is TRBV19, the J gene TRBJ2-6; TRBD2 might be the D (5 bases). This CDR3 region has 15 residues. Between the trimmed V and J ends, which lost 3 bases and 1 base, there was a span of 7 bases. CDR1 LNHDA and CDR2 SQIVND come from the germline V gene (reference sequence). In DNA, the CDR3 is TGTGCCAGTAGTATCCGGGGATCTGGGGCCAACGTCCTGACTTTC. This encodes CASSIRGSGANVLTF.

V usage is TRBV6-2 or TRBV6-3 and J usage is TRBJ2-7, with 8 bases that match TRBD1. Germline trimming cut 4 bases from V and 3 bases from J; bases unmatched to any gene: 8. The length of the CDR3 is 15 residues. Germline loops: CDR1 MNHEY, CDR2 SVGEGT. In DNA form, the CDR3 reads TGTGCCAGCAGTTCCGACCGGGACAGGTTCTACGAGCAGTACTTC. Protein product: CASSSDRDRFYEQYF.

DNA for the CDR3: TGTGCCATCAGTGAGTCTGGGCAAACAGAGACCCAGTACTTC. Protein: CAISESGQTETQYF. The chain links TRBV10-3 to TRBJ2-5; D unclear. CDR1 is ENHRY and CDR2 is SYGVKD in the germline V gene. The CDR3 loop spans 14 amino acids. The V gene lost 0 bases and the J gene lost 4 bases, with 9 bases spanning the gap.

The CDR3 is CASSYGGQGNYGYTF. CDR3 bases: TGTGCCAGCAGTTACGGGGGACAGGGCAACTATGGCTACACCTTC. The chain recombines TRBV6-2 or TRBV6-3 with TRBJ1-2, with 9 bases identical to TRBD1. Germline CDR1 and CDR2: MNHEY and SVGEGT. Losses at the gene ends were 2 bases for V and 2 bases for J; bases not matched to a gene: 3. The CDR3 length is 15 residues.

The CDR3 region is CASSYSTSGKSEQFF. The CDR3 DNA reads as TGTGCCAGCAGTTACTCGACTAGCGGAAAGAGTGAGCAGTTCTTC. The gene calls are TRBV6-5 and TRBJ2-1; TRBD2 agrees at 9 bases. V trimming: 0 bases; J trimming: 9 bases; junction bases outside the gene matches: 6. The germline gives CDR1 MNHEY, CDR2 SVGAGI. This CDR3 has 15 residues.

The gene calls are TRBV29-1 and TRBJ2-7, with D possibly being TRBD1 (5 bases). The CDR3 has 13 amino acids. Trimming stripped 3 bases from V and 6 bases from J, with 15 bases between. From germline, CDR1 is SQVTM and CDR2 ANQGSEA. CDR3 sequence reads: CSVDTPRVGEQYF. For the CDR3, the DNA is TGCAGCGTTGATACTCCCAGGGTTGGCGAGCAGTACTTC.

The chain carries TRBV4-1 and TRBJ1-1; 9 nucleotides agree with TRBD1. V gave up 0 bases and J gave up 5 bases; unmatched junction bases: 7. This CDR3 has 16 amino acids. The germline gives CDR1 MGHRA, CDR2 YSYEKL. The CDR3 loop is CASSQEPGQGGTEAFF. The CDR3, as DNA: TGCGCCAGCAGCCAAGAACCGGGACAGGGAGGGACTGAAGCTTTCTTT.

This chain joins TRBV3-1 (or the pseudogene TRBV3-2) and TRBJ2-7, with 7 bases matching TRBD1. Per germline, CDR1 LGHDT and CDR2 YNNKEL (reference sequence). This CDR3 comprises 12 residues. The trim removed 4 bases at V and 4 bases at J, leaving 1 base unmatched. The CDR3 loop is CASSRQGYEQYF. The CDR3 DNA reads TGTGCCAGCAGCCGACAGGGTTACGAGCAGTACTTC.

This rearrangement joins TRBV28 to TRBJ1-2; 9 positions match TRBD1. The CDR3 runs to 12 residues. V was pared by 8 bases and J by 6 bases, with 4 bases of the junction left unmatched. CDR1 and CDR2 (germline): MDHEN, SYDVKM. CDR3 protein: CASRTGEHGYTF. In DNA, the CDR3 is TGTGCCAGCCGGACAGGGGAACATGGCTACACCTTC.

CDR3 loop: CASSLAASGSNEQFF. CDR3 bases: TGTGCCAGCAGCTTAGCGGCTAGCGGGAGCAATGAGCAGTTCTTC. V and J are TRBV7-8 and TRBJ2-1; 10 bases agree with TRBD2. The CDR3 has 15 amino acids. J was trimmed by 6 bases and V by 0 bases; bases with no gene match: 2. Germline V gene sequence: CDR1 SGHVS, CDR2 FQNEAQ.

The count of this clone is one. This sequence joins TRBV14 and TRBJ2-7; D not resolved. This CDR3 spans 13 amino acids. Trimming removed 1 base from V and 2 bases from J, with 6 bases in between. CDR1 is SGHDN, CDR2 FVKESK, per germline. CDR3 protein: CASSQGQTYEQYF. CDR3 nucleotides: TGTGCCAGCAGCCAAGGGCAAACCTACGAGCAGTACTTC. The full variable domain, in which reference TRBV14 and TRBJ2-7 provide the parts outside the CDR3, is EAGVTQFPSHSVIEKGQTVTLRCDPISGHDNLYWYRRVMGKEIKFLLHFVKESKQDESGMPNNRFLAERTGGTYSTLKVQPAELEDSGVYFCASSQGQTYEQYFGPGTRLTVT.

The V and J genes are TRBV18 and TRBJ1-1, with no clear D. The V end was cut by 3 bases, the J end by 0 bases, with 14 bases between. The CDR3 has 16 amino acids. From germline, CDR1 is KGHSH and CDR2 LQKENI. As DNA, the CDR3 is TGTGCCAGCTCACCCTCTTTAGCGGCCATGAACACTGAAGCTTTCTTT. This translates into CASSPSLAAMNTEAFF.